The next 17 T cell receptor beta chains were all read from a single sample in a study of beta chain features in type 1 diabetes. These receptors lack a known antigen. Study outcomes and limitations: Type 1 diabetes patients had TCRB CDR3s that were shorter (moderately but significantly so) in all four CD4+ subsets.

The investigators reverse transcribed all of the isolated RNA, so they sequenced expressed TCRB transcripts. Libraries were prepared by immunoSEQ multiplex PCR; TCRdb keeps only in-frame clonotypes and omits some of them. Of some 190,000 clones in the sample, 7.8% were seen once. Sample: central memory CD4+ T cells from blood. Receptor source: a woman aged 35 to 49 with type 1 diabetes.

This clone was recorded a few times. V is TRBV7-9 and J is TRBJ1-5; no clear D. The CDR3 runs 13 residues. Per germline, CDR1 SEHNR and CDR2 FQNEAQ (reference sequence). V lost 1 base and J lost 5, with 6 bases in between. CDR3: CASSLGGDQPQHF. The CDR3 bases are TGTGCCAGCAGCTTAGGGGGAGATCAGCCCCAGCATTTT. The full variable domain, rest sourced from reference TRBV7-9 and TRBJ1-5, is DTGVSQNPRHKITKRGQNVTFRCDPISEHNRLYWYRQTLGQGPEFLTYFQNEAQLEKSRLLSDRFSAERPKGSFSTLEIQRTEQGDSAMYLCASSLGGDQPQHFGDGTRLSIL.

This clone was seen more than once but under ten times. The rearrangement links TRBV25-1 to TRBJ1-1, with D perhaps TRBD1 (5 bases). Germline CDR1 is MGHDK and CDR2 is SYGVNS. The V end lost 4 bases, the J end lost 1 base, and 10 bases lay between the germline ends. CDR3 length: 14 residues. The CDR3 loop reads CASSVGARNTEAFF. The DNA of the CDR3 is TGTGCCAGCAGTGTAGGGGCCAGGAACACTGAAGCTTTCTTT.

The chain carries TRBV11-2 and TRBJ2-5, with a weak D call TRBD1 (6 bases). This CDR3 is 15 amino acids long. The V and J ends lost 1 base and 0 bases respectively, with 9 bases between them. Germline CDR1 reads SGHAT; CDR2 reads FQNNGV. This chain's CDR3 is CASSLGQVYQETQYF. The CDR3 bases are TGTGCCAGCAGCTTAGGACAGGTGTACCAAGAGACCCAGTACTTC. The variable domain in full, with the rest retrieved from reference TRBV11-2 and TRBJ2-5, is EAGVAQSPRYKIIEKRQSVAFWCNPISGHATLYWYQQILGQGPKLLIQFQNNGVVDDSQLPKDRFSAERLKGVDSTLKIQPAKLEDSAVYLCASSLGQVYQETQYFGPGTRLLVL.

This clone showed up just a few times. This rearrangement joins TRBV7-9 to TRBJ1-2; no clear D gene. Germline V lookup: CDR1 SEHNR, CDR2 FQNEAQ (reference sequence). The V gene lost 5 bases and the J gene lost 2 bases, with 6 bases spanning the gap. This CDR3 has 12 amino acids. The CDR3 loop is CASSPGNYGYTF. The DNA of the CDR3 is TGTGCCAGCAGCCCGGGGAACTATGGCTACACCTTC.

This clone showed up just a few times. The genes are TRBV5-4 and TRBJ2-7; 9 bases match TRBD1. This CDR3 has 13 amino acids. Germline V gene data show CDR1 as SGHNT and CDR2 as YYREEE (reference sequence). V gave up 4 bases and J gave up 3 bases; unmatched junction bases: 2. The DNA of the CDR3 is TGTGCCAGCAGCATGGACAGGGGCTACGAGCAGTACTTC. As protein: CASSMDRGYEQYF.

A few counts support this clone. V usage is TRBV2 and J usage is TRBJ2-1; TRBD2 might be the D (6 bases). CDR1 and CDR2 from the germline V gene are SNHLY and FYNNEI. Trimming took 6 bases from V and 1 from J, leaving 13 bases between them. The CDR3 loop spans 15 amino acids. The CDR3 DNA follows: TGTGCCAGCAGGAGGCTAGGAGGGTCCTACAATGAGCAGTTCTTC. Its translation is CASRRLGGSYNEQFF.

This clone has only a few counts. Within the sample, other DNA sequences also encode this same CDR3. The rearrangement uses TRBV9 and TRBJ2-3; TRBD2 agrees at 11 bases. The length of the CDR3 is 15 residues. After removal of 2 bases from V and 3 bases from J, the junction contained 2 bases not matched to a gene. CDR1 is SGDLS and CDR2 is YYNGEE in the germline V gene. CDR3 region: CASSVRLAGTDTQYF. The CDR3 DNA sequence: TGTGCCAGCAGCGTCAGACTAGCGGGGACAGATACGCAGTATTTT.

This clone was observed a few times. The chain combines TRBV28 with TRBJ2-5; TRBD1 matches at 7 bases. Germline lookup yields CDR1 MDHEN and CDR2 SYDVKM. V lost 8 bases to trimming and J lost 4 bases; unmatched junction nucleotides: 10. CDR3 length equals 14 residues. The CDR3 protein is CASGKATGPETQYF. CDR3 bases: TGTGCCAGCGGGAAAGCGACAGGGCCAGAGACCCAGTACTTC. Full variable domain (rest looked up from reference TRBV28 and TRBJ2-5): DVKVTQSSRYLVKRTGEKVFLECVQDMDHENMFWYRQDPGLGLRLIYFSYDVKMKEKGDIPEGYSVSREKKERFSLILESASTNQTSMYLCASGKATGPETQYFGPGTRLLVL.

This clone was counted a few times. The V and J genes are TRBV12-5 and TRBJ2-5; TRBD1 might be the D (5 bases). The CDR3 totals 12 residues. Germline-derived CDR1 and CDR2 are LGHNT and FRNRAP. V lost 6 bases and J 3 bases, leaving 8 bases between the germline ends. The CDR3 DNA reads TGTGCTAGTGGCCCCAGGGAAGAGACCCAGTACTTC. Amino acids: CASGPREETQYF.

The sample holds many counts of this clone. The rearrangement uses TRBV18 and TRBJ1-2; 7 nucleotides match TRBD1. Trimming at V came to 5 bases and at J to 1 base, leaving 4 bases not matched to a gene. Germline V gene lookup returns CDR1 KGHSH and CDR2 LQKENI. The CDR3 is 14 amino acids. The CDR3, as DNA: TGTGCCAGCTCAGAGGGGGCAAGTAACTATGGCTACACCTTC. It is translated as CASSEGASNYGYTF.

Only a few counts were recorded for this clone. This chain connects TRBV19 to TRBJ1-6; no definite D call. Trimming removed 1 base from V and 8 bases from J, with 9 bases in between. CDR3 length: 14 residues. The germline CDR1 and CDR2 sequences are LNHDA and SQIVND (reference sequence). This CDR3 is CASSIVLRDSPLHF. The DNA for the CDR3 is TGTGCCAGTAGTATAGTACTACGAGATTCACCCCTCCACTTT.

This rearrangement joins TRBV28 to TRBJ2-7; 13 bases match TRBD2. From germline, CDR1 is MDHEN and CDR2 SYDVKM. V lost 7 bases and J lost 4; bases outside the gene matches: 4. The CDR3 is made up of 14 amino acids. The CDR3 sequence is CASTATSGRYEQYF. CDR3 in DNA: TGTGCCAGCACTGCGACTAGCGGGAGGTACGAGCAGTACTTC.

The rearrangement joins TRBV5-6 to TRBJ2-7, with D tentatively TRBD2 (6 bases). The V gene's germline CDR1 is SGHDT and CDR2 YYEEEE. V gave up 6 bases and J gave up 1 base, with 14 bases separating them. The CDR3 covers 14 residues. The CDR3: CASTIDGGSYEQYF. The CDR3 DNA sequence: TGTGCCAGCACGATAGACGGGGGTTCCTACGAGCAGTACTTC.

There are a few counts of this clone. The chain couples TRBV6-5 to TRBJ2-1; 7 bases agree with TRBD1. V lost 0 bases to trimming and J lost 2 bases; unmatched junction nucleotides: 4. Germline V gene data show CDR1 as MNHEY and CDR2 as SVGAGI. The CDR3 contains 16 residues. Written as DNA, the CDR3 is TGTGCCAGCAGTTACTCGAACAGGGGCCCCTACAATGAGCAGTTCTTC. The encoded protein is CASSYSNRGPYNEQFF.

This clone was seen a few times. The rearrangement links TRBV11-2 to TRBJ2-2; 7 positions match TRBD1. The CDR3 covers 16 residues. Germline V gives CDR1 SGHAT, CDR2 FQNNGV. With 5 bases clipped from V and 5 bases from J, the junction kept 11 bases outside the gene matches. The CDR3: CASSAGTVVGTGELFF. CDR3 coding DNA: TGTGCCAGCAGCGCAGGGACAGTGGTTGGAACCGGGGAGCTGTTTTTT.

The chain couples TRBV27 to TRBJ1-6, with D maybe TRBD1 (6 bases). Trimming took off 4 bases at V and 5 bases at J, with 18 bases between the two ends. CDR1 MNHEY and CDR2 SMNVEV come from the germline V gene (reference sequence). The CDR3 covers 17 residues. The CDR3 DNA reads TGTGCCAGCAGTTCCTCCCGGCAGGGGCATCATAATTCACCCCTCCACTTT. Protein sequence: CASSSSRQGHHNSPLHF.

This clone was counted between two and nine times. CDR3 sequence (DNA): TGTGCCAGCTCACCTGACAGGTATCAGCCCCAGCATTTT. Amino acid sequence: CASSPDRYQPQHF. The chain links TRBV18 to TRBJ1-5, with a possible D match to TRBD1 (6 bases). V lost 3 bases and J 5 bases, leaving 8 bases between the germline ends. The CDR3 extends over 13 amino acids. The V gene's germline CDR1 is KGHSH and CDR2 LQKENI.